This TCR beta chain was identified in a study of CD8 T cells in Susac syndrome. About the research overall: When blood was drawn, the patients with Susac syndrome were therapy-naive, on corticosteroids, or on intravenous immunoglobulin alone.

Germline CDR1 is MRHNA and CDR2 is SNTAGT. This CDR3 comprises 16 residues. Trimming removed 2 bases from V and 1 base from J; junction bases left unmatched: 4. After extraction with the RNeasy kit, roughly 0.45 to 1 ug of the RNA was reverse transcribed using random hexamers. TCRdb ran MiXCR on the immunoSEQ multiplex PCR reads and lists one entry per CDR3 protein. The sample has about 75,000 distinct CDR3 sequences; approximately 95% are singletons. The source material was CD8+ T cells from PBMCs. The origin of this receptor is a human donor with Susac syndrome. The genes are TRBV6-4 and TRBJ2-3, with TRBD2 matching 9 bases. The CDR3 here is CASSDKASGGTDTQYF. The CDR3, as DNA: TGTGCCAGCAGTGACAAGGCTAGCGGGGGCACAGATACGCAGTATTTT.